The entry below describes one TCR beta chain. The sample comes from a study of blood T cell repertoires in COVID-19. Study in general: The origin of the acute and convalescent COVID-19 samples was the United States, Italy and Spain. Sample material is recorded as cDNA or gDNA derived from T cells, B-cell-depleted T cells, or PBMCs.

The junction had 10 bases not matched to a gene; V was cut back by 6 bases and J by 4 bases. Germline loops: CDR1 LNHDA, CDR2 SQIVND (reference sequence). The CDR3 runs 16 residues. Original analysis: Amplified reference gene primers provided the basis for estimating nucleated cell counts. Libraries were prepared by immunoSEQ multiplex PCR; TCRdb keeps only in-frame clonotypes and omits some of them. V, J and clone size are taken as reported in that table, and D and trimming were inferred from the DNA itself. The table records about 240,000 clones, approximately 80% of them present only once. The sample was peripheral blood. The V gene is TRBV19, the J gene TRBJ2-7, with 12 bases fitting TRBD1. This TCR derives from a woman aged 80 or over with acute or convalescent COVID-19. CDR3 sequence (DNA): TGTGCCAGTAGCCGCCCCGGGACAGGGGGCTTGTACGAGCAGTACTTC. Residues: CASSRPGTGGLYEQYF.